The T cell receptor beta chain under discussion was sequenced for a study of CD4+ T cells in melanoma. V lost 5 bases to trimming and J lost 10 bases; unmatched junction nucleotides: 5. In germline, CDR1 is LNHDA, CDR2 SQIVND (reference sequence). The CDR3 has 13 residues. Produced via immunoSEQ multiplex PCR; TCRdb's table is partial and in-frame only. The sample holds tens of thousands of clones, 82% seen once. Notes on this clone: Its antigen is unknown.

Study-wide findings and caveats: Reportedly, melanoma neoantigen-specific CD4+ T cells showed varied differentiation states. CD8+ T cell, macrophage and B cell function reportedly correlated with neoantigen-specific CD4+ T cells.

The rearrangement joins TRBV19 to TRBJ1-6, with 7 bases matching TRBD1. This sequence was found in a human donor with melanoma. What was sequenced was cells from a culture (not recorded whether cultured in vitro). For the CDR3, the DNA is TGTGCCAGTAGTGAAACAGGGGAATCACCCCTCCACTTT. Translation gives CASSETGESPLHF.